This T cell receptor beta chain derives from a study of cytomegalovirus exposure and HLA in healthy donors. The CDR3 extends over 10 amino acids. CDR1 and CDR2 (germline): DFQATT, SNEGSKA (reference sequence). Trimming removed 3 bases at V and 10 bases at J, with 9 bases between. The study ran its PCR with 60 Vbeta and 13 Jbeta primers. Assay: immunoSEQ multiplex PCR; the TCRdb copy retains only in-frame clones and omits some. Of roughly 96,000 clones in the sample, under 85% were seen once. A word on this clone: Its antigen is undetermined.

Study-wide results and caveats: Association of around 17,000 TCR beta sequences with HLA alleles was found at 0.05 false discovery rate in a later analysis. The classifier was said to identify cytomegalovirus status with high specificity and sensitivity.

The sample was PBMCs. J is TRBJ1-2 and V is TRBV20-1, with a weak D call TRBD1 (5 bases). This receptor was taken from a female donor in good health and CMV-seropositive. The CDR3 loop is CSASRGVYTF. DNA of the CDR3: TGCAGTGCTAGTAGGGGTGTCTACACCTTC.